This TCR beta chain is drawn from a study of T cells in Graves' hyperthyroidism and ophthalmopathy. Across the whole study: The initial diagnosis was the point when peripheral blood was collected, ahead of any treatment. Whole-study findings and limits: Blood also carried most thyroid clonotypes expanded above 0.001.

Ophthalmopathy in the patients scored at least 3 on Clinical Activity Score and at least 4 on NOSPECS grade, lasting under 3 months. Orbital computed tomography and thyroid ultrasound, together with serum TRAb and thyroxine and clinical symptoms, were used for diagnoses. Using RNA transcripts as the source, TCR beta CDR3 regions were amplified. First-round RT-PCR of the TCR CDR3 relied on the HTBI primer set. In TCRdb, the multiplex PCR reads were re-called with MiXCR into one record per CDR3 protein. The table lists hundreds of thousands of distinct CDR3 sequences, approximately 25% of them singletons. A word on this clonotype: Its specificity is not known. Sequence at one end of the junction differs from germline and may be a read error.

Germline V gene data show CDR1 as SGHRS and CDR2 as YFSETQ. The length of the CDR3 is 13 residues. The V and J genes are TRBV5-1 and TRBJ2-2, with a possible D match to TRBD1 (6 bases). The receptor was derived from a woman in her twenties or thirties with Graves' ophthalmopathy. The sample consisted of blood. The CDR3 is CACSYRDTGELFF. The CDR3 DNA is TGCGCCTGCAGCTACAGGGACACCGGGGAGCTGTTTTTT.